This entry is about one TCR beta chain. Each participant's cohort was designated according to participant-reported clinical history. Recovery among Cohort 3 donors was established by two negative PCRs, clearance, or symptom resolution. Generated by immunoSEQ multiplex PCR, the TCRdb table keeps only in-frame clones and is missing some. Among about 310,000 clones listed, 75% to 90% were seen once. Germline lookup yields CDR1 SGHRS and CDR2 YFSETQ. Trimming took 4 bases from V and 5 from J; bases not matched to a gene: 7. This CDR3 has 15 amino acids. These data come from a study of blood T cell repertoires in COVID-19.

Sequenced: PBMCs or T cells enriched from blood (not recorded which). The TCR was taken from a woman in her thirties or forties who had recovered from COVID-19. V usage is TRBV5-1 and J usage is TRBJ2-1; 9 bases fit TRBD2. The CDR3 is CASSRRLAENNEQFF. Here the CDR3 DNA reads TGCGCCAGCAGCCGGAGACTAGCGGAGAACAATGAGCAGTTCTTC.